The clone carrying this T cell receptor beta chain has only a few counts. Primers: 60 Vbeta forward and 13 Jbeta reverse. Sequencing used immunoSEQ multiplex PCR; TCRdb keeps in-frame clones, though not all of them. The sample carries about 82,000 clones, 10% recorded once. This CDR3 comprises 15 residues. Trimming pared 1 base from V and 4 bases from J, leaving 10 bases between. CDR1 is MGHRA, CDR2 YSYEKL, per germline. These data come from a study of cytomegalovirus exposure and HLA in healthy donors. The genes are TRBV4-1 and TRBJ1-4; no definite D call. Input material: PBMCs. This clonotype was obtained from a man in his 60s in good health and CMV-seropositive. The CDR3 DNA reads TGCGCCAGCAGCCAAGTACGAGGCATTAATGAAAAACTGTTTTTT. Its protein product is CASSQVRGINEKLFF.